This is a list of T cell receptor beta chains from one sample in a study of T cells after yellow fever vaccination. In TCRdb, the 5' RACE reads were re-called with MiXCR into one record per CDR3 protein. The data show about 99,000 distinct CDR3 sequences, with approximately 5.5% seen just once and under 50% held by the top ten. The source material was CD8+ T cells sorted from PBMCs, sampled 10 days after the yellow fever booster vaccination. The source of these receptors is a young man who received the YFV17D yellow fever vaccine. Both conserved end residues are part of each CDR3. D genes are given only for firm matches. Clone size is stated in some rows and not others, as once, few, many or a class when expanded.

J gene: TRBJ1-2
V gene: TRBV7-9
D gene: .
clone size: .
CDR3 protein: CASSLGRGTYGYTF
CDR3 DNA: TGTGCCAGCAGCTTGGGGAGGGGGACCTATGGCTACACCTTC

J gene: TRBJ2-5
V gene: TRBV4-2
D gene: .
clone size: few
CDR3 protein: CASSQQTGYQETQYF
CDR3 DNA: TGTGCCAGCAGCCAACAGACGGGGTACCAAGAGACCCAGTACTTC

J gene: TRBJ2-3
V gene: TRBV4-1
D gene: TRBD2
clone size: .
CDR3 protein: CASSQTGTSGLWDTQYF
CDR3 DNA: TGCGCCAGCAGCCAGACCGGGACTAGCGGGTTATGGGATACGCAGTATTTT

J gene: TRBJ1-2
V gene: TRBV3-1
D gene: .
clone size: .
CDR3 protein: CASSQTGYYGYTF
CDR3 DNA: TGTGCCAGCAGCCAAACAGGGTACTATGGCTACACCTTC

J gene: TRBJ2-1
V gene: TRBV27
D gene: TRBD2
clone size: .
CDR3 protein: CASSDVAGAYDEQFF
CDR3 DNA: TGTGCCAGCAGCGATGTAGCGGGGGCCTACGATGAGCAGTTCTTC

J gene: TRBJ1-1
V gene: TRBV29-1
D gene: TRBD1
clone size: few
CDR3 protein: CSVRDPLQGAMNTEAFF
CDR3 DNA: TGCAGCGTCCGGGATCCTTTACAGGGGGCGATGAACACTGAAGCTTTCTTT

J gene: TRBJ2-3
V gene: TRBV30
D gene: .
clone size: few
CDR3 protein: CAWSVFGQGSFSADTQYF
CDR3 DNA: TGTGCCTGGAGTGTTTTTGGCCAGGGGTCGTTTTCGGCAGATACGCAGTATTTT

J gene: TRBJ2-7
V gene: TRBV4-3
D gene: TRBD2
clone size: .
CDR3 protein: CASSQGPPGLAVSYEQYF
CDR3 DNA: TGCGCCAGCAGCCAAGGTCCTCCGGGACTAGCGGTCTCCTACGAGCAGTACTTC

J gene: TRBJ2-2
V gene: TRBV4-3
D gene: TRBD1
clone size: few
CDR3 protein: CASSQGQNTYDRAGELFF
CDR3 DNA: TGCGCCAGCAGCCAAGGACAAAACACTTACGACAGGGCCGGGGAGCTGTTTTTT

J gene: TRBJ2-1
V gene: TRBV27
D gene: TRBD1
clone size: few
CDR3 protein: CASSFTGAGEQFF
CDR3 DNA: TGTGCCAGCAGTTTCACAGGGGCGGGTGAGCAGTTCTTC

J gene: TRBJ1-1
V gene: TRBV4-2
D gene: .
clone size: few
CDR3 protein: CASSQEGYSPNTEAFF
CDR3 DNA: TGTGCCAGCAGCCAAGAAGGGTATAGCCCGAACACTGAAGCTTTCTTT

J gene: TRBJ2-1
V gene: TRBV11-2
D gene: .
clone size: many
CDR3 protein: CASSLVGDNEQFF
CDR3 DNA: TGTGCCAGCAGCTTAGTCGGGGACAATGAGCAGTTCTTC

J gene: TRBJ2-2
V gene: TRBV11-2
D gene: TRBD2
clone size: many
CDR3 protein: CASSGRGSNTGELFF
CDR3 DNA: TGTGCCAGCAGCGGGAGGGGATCAAACACCGGGGAGCTGTTTTTT

J gene: TRBJ2-7
V gene: TRBV9
D gene: .
clone size: few
CDR3 protein: CASSVEGGSSYEQYF
CDR3 DNA: TGTGCCAGCAGCGTGGAGGGCGGAAGCTCCTACGAGCAGTACTTC

J gene: TRBJ2-1
V gene: TRBV5-1
D gene: .
clone size: many
CDR3 protein: CASSRAGGSYNEQFF
CDR3 DNA: TGCGCCAGCAGTCGGGCTGGGGGATCGTACAATGAGCAGTTCTTC

J gene: TRBJ1-1
V gene: TRBV7-9
D gene: .
clone size: few
CDR3 protein: CASQSTEAFF
CDR3 DNA: TGTGCCAGCCAGTCTACTGAAGCTTTCTTT

J gene: TRBJ1-1
V gene: TRBV19
D gene: .
clone size: few
CDR3 protein: CASSIYEGNTEAFF
CDR3 DNA: TGTGCCAGTAGTATTTACGAGGGGAACACTGAAGCTTTCTTT

J gene: TRBJ1-2
V gene: TRBV7-9
D gene: .
clone size: .
CDR3 protein: CASSRLPRHPYGYTF
CDR3 DNA: TGTGCCAGCAGCCGCCTCCCCCGTCACCCTTATGGCTACACCTTC

J gene: TRBJ2-1
V gene: TRBV19
D gene: .
clone size: .
CDR3 protein: CASRLRGADEQFF
CDR3 DNA: TGTGCCAGTAGACTCAGGGGGGCGGATGAGCAGTTCTTC

J gene: TRBJ2-7
V gene: TRBV5-1
D gene: .
clone size: .
CDR3 protein: CASSLVSQGSEQYF
CDR3 DNA: TGCGCCAGCAGCTTGGTTTCCCAGGGTTCCGAGCAGTACTTC

J gene: TRBJ1-1
V gene: TRBV3-1
D gene: TRBD1
clone size: .
CDR3 protein: CASSQEGRQGLNTEAFF
CDR3 DNA: TGTGCCAGCAGCCAGGAGGGGAGACAGGGGTTGAACACTGAAGCTTTCTTT

J gene: TRBJ2-1
V gene: TRBV15
D gene: .
clone size: .
CDR3 protein: CATSRERGRNNEQFF
CDR3 DNA: TGTGCCACCAGCAGAGAGAGGGGCAGAAACAATGAGCAGTTCTTC

J gene: TRBJ2-2
V gene: TRBV28
D gene: .
clone size: .
CDR3 protein: CASSFRMGGELFF
CDR3 DNA: TGTGCCAGCAGTTTTAGAATGGGCGGGGAGCTGTTTTTT

J gene: TRBJ2-5
V gene: TRBV7-9
D gene: .
clone size: .
CDR3 protein: CASSLAGNGAETQYF
CDR3 DNA: TGTGCCAGCAGCTTAGCGGGTAACGGGGCAGAGACCCAGTACTTC

J gene: TRBJ2-7
V gene: TRBV29-1
D gene: TRBD2
clone size: .
CDR3 protein: CSVGGTSGGASYEQYF
CDR3 DNA: TGCAGCGTCGGAGGGACTAGCGGGGGGGCTTCCTACGAGCAGTACTTC

J gene: TRBJ2-1
V gene: TRBV28
D gene: .
clone size: .
CDR3 protein: CASRQGISYNEQFF
CDR3 DNA: TGTGCCAGCAGGCAGGGGATATCCTACAATGAGCAGTTCTTC

J gene: TRBJ2-3
V gene: TRBV7-3
D gene: .
clone size: few
CDR3 protein: CASSQTNPYGTDTQYF
CDR3 DNA: TGTGCCAGCAGCCAAACGAACCCTTACGGGACAGATACGCAGTATTTT

J gene: TRBJ1-5
V gene: TRBV20-1
D gene: TRBD1
clone size: many
CDR3 protein: CSADPPGQGSQPQHF
CDR3 DNA: TGCAGTGCTGACCCCCCGGGACAGGGAAGCCAGCCCCAGCATTTT

J gene: TRBJ1-5
V gene: TRBV28
D gene: .
clone size: few
CDR3 protein: CASRMQGIGQPQHF
CDR3 DNA: TGTGCCAGCAGGATGCAGGGCATCGGGCAGCCCCAGCATTTT

J gene: TRBJ2-3
V gene: TRBV7-8
D gene: .
clone size: .
CDR3 protein: CASSQDPVGSTDTQYF
CDR3 DNA: TGTGCCAGCAGCCAAGATCCGGTGGGGAGCACAGATACGCAGTATTTT

J gene: TRBJ2-5
V gene: TRBV20-1
D gene: .
clone size: .
CDR3 protein: CSARDSPISPETQYF
CDR3 DNA: TGCAGTGCTAGAGATTCCCCAATTAGTCCCGAGACCCAGTACTTC

J gene: TRBJ1-4
V gene: TRBV7-9
D gene: .
clone size: few
CDR3 protein: CASSSETGYEKLFF
CDR3 DNA: TGTGCCAGCAGCTCCGAGACAGGCTATGAAAAACTGTTTTTT

J gene: TRBJ2-3
V gene: TRBV12-5
D gene: TRBD1
clone size: many
CDR3 protein: CASAYRGSTDTQYF
CDR3 DNA: TGTGCTAGTGCTTACAGGGGTAGCACAGATACGCAGTATTTT

J gene: TRBJ2-7
V gene: TRBV1
D gene: .
clone size: .
CDR3 protein: CTSSQGHLMGQGQFGQYF
CDR3 DNA: TGCACCAGCAGCCAAGGTCATCTTATGGGGCAGGGACAATTCGGGCAGTACTTC

J gene: TRBJ2-1
V gene: TRBV9
D gene: .
clone size: .
CDR3 protein: CASSARDNYNEQFF
CDR3 DNA: TGTGCCAGCAGCGCCCGGGACAACTACAATGAGCAGTTCTTC

J gene: TRBJ2-3
V gene: TRBV20-1
D gene: .
clone size: few
CDR3 protein: CSARKGWGTDTQYF
CDR3 DNA: TGCAGTGCTAGAAAGGGTTGGGGCACAGATACGCAGTATTTT

J gene: TRBJ1-2
V gene: TRBV12-3/TRBV12-4
D gene: .
clone size: many
CDR3 protein: CASSLRGTYGYTF
CDR3 DNA: TGTGCCAGCAGTTTAAGGGGAACCTATGGCTACACCTTC

J gene: TRBJ2-1
V gene: TRBV7-8
D gene: .
clone size: many
CDR3 protein: CASSLSDTYNEQFF
CDR3 DNA: TGTGCCAGCAGCTTATCAGATACCTACAATGAGCAGTTCTTC

J gene: TRBJ2-7
V gene: TRBV7-9
D gene: .
clone size: .
CDR3 protein: CASSSLGRYEQYF
CDR3 DNA: TGTGCCAGCAGCTCTCTAGGGAGGTACGAGCAGTACTTC

J gene: TRBJ2-4
V gene: TRBV4-1
D gene: TRBD1
clone size: few
CDR3 protein: CASSPRTGGDIQYF
CDR3 DNA: TGCGCCAGCAGCCCCCGGACAGGGGGGGACATTCAGTACTTC

J gene: TRBJ2-3
V gene: TRBV4-3
D gene: .
clone size: few
CDR3 protein: CASSQGGRPPDTQYF
CDR3 DNA: TGCGCCAGCAGCCAAGGAGGGAGGCCTCCAGATACGCAGTATTTT

J gene: TRBJ2-7
V gene: TRBV20-1
D gene: .
clone size: few
CDR3 protein: CSARDGLNSYEQYF
CDR3 DNA: TGCAGTGCTAGAGATGGGCTAAACTCCTACGAGCAGTACTTC

J gene: TRBJ2-7
V gene: TRBV4-1
D gene: .
clone size: once
CDR3 protein: CASSQADGYEQYF
CDR3 DNA: TGCGCCAGCAGCCAAGCAGACGGCTACGAGCAGTACTTC

J gene: TRBJ1-2
V gene: TRBV9
D gene: .
clone size: .
CDR3 protein: CASSPSGSTGSGYTF
CDR3 DNA: TGTGCCAGCAGCCCCTCTGGAAGTACAGGAAGCGGCTACACCTTC

J gene: TRBJ2-1
V gene: TRBV12-3/TRBV12-4
D gene: .
clone size: many
CDR3 protein: CASSLLVGNEQFF
CDR3 DNA: TGTGCCAGCAGTTTGCTAGTAGGGAATGAGCAGTTCTTC

J gene: TRBJ1-4
V gene: TRBV7-9
D gene: .
clone size: .
CDR3 protein: CASSSGEEKLFF
CDR3 DNA: TGTGCCAGCAGCTCGGGGGAGGAAAAACTGTTTTTT

J gene: TRBJ2-7
V gene: TRBV19
D gene: .
clone size: .
CDR3 protein: CASRDTGISYEQYF
CDR3 DNA: TGTGCCAGTAGGGATACCGGGATCTCCTACGAGCAGTACTTC

J gene: TRBJ2-5
V gene: TRBV12-3/TRBV12-4
D gene: .
clone size: many
CDR3 protein: CASSPGETQYF
CDR3 DNA: TGTGCCAGCTCACCAGGGGAGACCCAGTACTTC

J gene: TRBJ1-1
V gene: TRBV7-3
D gene: TRBD1
clone size: few
CDR3 protein: CASRLLTGYLHPILNTEAFF
CDR3 DNA: TGTGCCAGCAGATTATTGACAGGGTATCTGCACCCTATACTGAACACTGAAGCTTTCTTT

J gene: TRBJ2-7
V gene: TRBV10-3
D gene: .
clone size: few
CDR3 protein: CAISESMVGGGYEQYF
CDR3 DNA: TGTGCCATCAGTGAGTCGATGGTGGGAGGTGGGTACGAGCAGTACTTC

J gene: TRBJ1-5
V gene: TRBV20-1
D gene: .
clone size: .
CDR3 protein: CSAGDGSNQPQHF
CDR3 DNA: TGCAGTGCTGGGGACGGTAGCAATCAGCCCCAGCATTTT